This record concerns one T cell receptor (beta chain) sequence. Germline V gene sequence: CDR1 SGHTA, CDR2 FQGNSA. The V and J ends lost 5 bases and 4 bases respectively, with 17 bases between them. This CDR3 has 15 amino acids. This sample was included in a study of blood T cell repertoires in COVID-19. Overall study: Acute and convalescent COVID-19 specimens originated in the United States, Italy and Spain.

The method was immunoSEQ multiplex PCR; TCRdb's version includes in-frame clones alone and lacks a portion of them. The sample holds a few hundred thousand clones, roughly 86% seen once. The chain has TRBV7-2 and TRBJ2-5, with a weak D call TRBD2 (7 bases). Sequencing used PBMCs or T cells enriched from blood (not recorded which). The sequence derives from a woman aged 25 to 39 who had recovered from COVID-19. In nucleotides, the CDR3 is TGTGCCAGCAGCCGCCAGAGGGGGGGAGGAGAGACCCAGTACTTC. As protein: CASSRQRGGGETQYF.